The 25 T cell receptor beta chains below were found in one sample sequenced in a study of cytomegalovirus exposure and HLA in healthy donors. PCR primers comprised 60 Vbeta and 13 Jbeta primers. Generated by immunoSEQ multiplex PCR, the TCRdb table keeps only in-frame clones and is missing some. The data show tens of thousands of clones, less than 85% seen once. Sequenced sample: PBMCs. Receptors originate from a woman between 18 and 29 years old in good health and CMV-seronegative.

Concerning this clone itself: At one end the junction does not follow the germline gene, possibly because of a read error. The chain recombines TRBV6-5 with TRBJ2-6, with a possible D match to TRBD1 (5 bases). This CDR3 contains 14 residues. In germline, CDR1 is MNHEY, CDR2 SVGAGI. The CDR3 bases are TGTGCCAGCAGTAAGAACTCTGGGGCCAACGGCCTGACTTTC. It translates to CASSKNSGANGLTF.

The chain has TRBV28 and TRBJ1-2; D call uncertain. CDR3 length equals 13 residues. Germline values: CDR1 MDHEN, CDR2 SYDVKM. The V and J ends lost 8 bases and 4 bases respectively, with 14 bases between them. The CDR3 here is CASLETVTYGYTF. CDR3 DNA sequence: TGTGCCAGCCTCGAAACGGTTACCTATGGCTACACCTTC.

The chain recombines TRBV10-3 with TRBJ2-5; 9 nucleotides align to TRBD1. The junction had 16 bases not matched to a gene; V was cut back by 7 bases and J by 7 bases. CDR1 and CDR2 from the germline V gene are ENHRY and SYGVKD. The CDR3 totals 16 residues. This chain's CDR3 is CAIKPYKQGAGGTQYF. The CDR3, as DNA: TGTGCCATCAAACCTTACAAACAGGGGGCTGGAGGGACCCAGTACTTC.

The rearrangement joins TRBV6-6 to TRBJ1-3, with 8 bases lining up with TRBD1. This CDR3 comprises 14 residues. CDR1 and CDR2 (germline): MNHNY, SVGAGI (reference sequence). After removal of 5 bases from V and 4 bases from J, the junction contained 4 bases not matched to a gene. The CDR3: CASSPDREGNTIYF. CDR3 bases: TGTGCCAGCAGTCCGGACAGGGAAGGAAACACCATATATTTT.

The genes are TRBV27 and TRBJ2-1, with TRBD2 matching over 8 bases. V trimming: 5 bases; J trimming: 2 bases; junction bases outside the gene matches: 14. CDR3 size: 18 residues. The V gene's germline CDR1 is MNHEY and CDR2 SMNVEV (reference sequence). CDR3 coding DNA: TGTGCCAGCAGTCACACTCAGCCCGGGACTAGAGCCTACAATGAGCAGTTCTTC. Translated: CASSHTQPGTRAYNEQFF.

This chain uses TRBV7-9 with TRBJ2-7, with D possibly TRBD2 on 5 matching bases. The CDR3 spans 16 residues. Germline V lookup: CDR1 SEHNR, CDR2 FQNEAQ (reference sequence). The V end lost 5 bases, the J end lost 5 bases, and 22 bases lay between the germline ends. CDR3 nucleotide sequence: TGTGCCAGCAGCCCCCCCGGGAAGGGCCCGTGGGACGAGCAGTACTTC. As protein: CASSPPGKGPWDEQYF.

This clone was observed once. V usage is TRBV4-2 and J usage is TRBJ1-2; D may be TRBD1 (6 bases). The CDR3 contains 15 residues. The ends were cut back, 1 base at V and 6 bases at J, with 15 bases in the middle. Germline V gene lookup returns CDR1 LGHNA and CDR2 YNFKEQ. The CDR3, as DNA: TGTGCCAGCAGCCAAGGTCGCAGCGAGGGGGATGGCTACACCTTC. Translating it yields CASSQGRSEGDGYTF.

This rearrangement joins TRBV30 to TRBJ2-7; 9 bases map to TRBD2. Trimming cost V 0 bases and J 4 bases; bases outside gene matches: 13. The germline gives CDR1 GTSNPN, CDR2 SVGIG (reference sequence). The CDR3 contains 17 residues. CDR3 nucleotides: TGTGCCTGGAGTGTAGAGTTGGGCGGGAGGGCCTATTACGAGCAGTACTTC. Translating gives CAWSVELGGRAYYEQYF.

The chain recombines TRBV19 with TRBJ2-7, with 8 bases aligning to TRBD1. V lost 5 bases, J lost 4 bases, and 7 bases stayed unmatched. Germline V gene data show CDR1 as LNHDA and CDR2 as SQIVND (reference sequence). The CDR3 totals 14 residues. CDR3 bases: TGTGCCAGTAGTGGGCACAGGGGGTCATACGAGCAGTACTTC. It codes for CASSGHRGSYEQYF.

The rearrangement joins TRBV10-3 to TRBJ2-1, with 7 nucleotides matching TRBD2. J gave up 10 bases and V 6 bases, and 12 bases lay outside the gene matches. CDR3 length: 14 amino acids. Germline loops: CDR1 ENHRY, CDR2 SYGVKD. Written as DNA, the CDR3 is TGTGCCATCAGCTCATCGGCGGGAGTCAAGGAGCAGTTCTTC. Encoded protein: CAISSSAGVKEQFF.

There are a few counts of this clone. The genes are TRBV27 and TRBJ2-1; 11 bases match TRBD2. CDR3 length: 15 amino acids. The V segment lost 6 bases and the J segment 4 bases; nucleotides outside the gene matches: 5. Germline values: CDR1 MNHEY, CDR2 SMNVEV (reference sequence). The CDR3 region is CASSTGTSGYNEQFF. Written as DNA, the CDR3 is TGTGCCAGCAGCACTGGGACTAGCGGATACAATGAGCAGTTCTTC.

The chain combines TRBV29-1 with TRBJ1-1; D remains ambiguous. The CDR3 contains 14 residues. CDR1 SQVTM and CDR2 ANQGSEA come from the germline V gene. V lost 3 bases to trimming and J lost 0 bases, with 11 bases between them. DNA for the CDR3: TGCAGCGTTGAGAACTGGGCCATGAACACTGAAGCTTTCTTT. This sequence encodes CSVENWAMNTEAFF.

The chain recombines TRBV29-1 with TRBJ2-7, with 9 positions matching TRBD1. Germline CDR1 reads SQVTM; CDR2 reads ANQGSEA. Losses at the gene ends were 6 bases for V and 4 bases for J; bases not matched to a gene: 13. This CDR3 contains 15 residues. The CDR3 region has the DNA TGCAGCGTCGAATTGAACGGACAGGGGACATACGAGCAGTACTTC. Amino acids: CSVELNGQGTYEQYF.

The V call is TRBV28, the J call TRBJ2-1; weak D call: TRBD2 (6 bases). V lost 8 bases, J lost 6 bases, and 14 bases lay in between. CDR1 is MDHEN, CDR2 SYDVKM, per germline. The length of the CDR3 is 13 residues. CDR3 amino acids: CASVYFGGNEQFF. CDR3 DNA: TGTGCCAGCGTCTATTTCGGGGGCAATGAGCAGTTCTTC.

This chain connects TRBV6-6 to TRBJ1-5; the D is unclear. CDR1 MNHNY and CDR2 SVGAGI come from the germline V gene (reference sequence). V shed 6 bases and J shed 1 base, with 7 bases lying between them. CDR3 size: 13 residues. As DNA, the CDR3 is TGTGCCAGCAGGGGCCAAAGCAATCAGCCCCAGCATTTT. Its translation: CASRGQSNQPQHF.

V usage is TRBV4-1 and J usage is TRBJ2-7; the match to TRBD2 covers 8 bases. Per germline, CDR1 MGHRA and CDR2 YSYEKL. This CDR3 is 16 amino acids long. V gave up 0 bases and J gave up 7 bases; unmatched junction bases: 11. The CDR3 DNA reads TGCGCCAGCAGCCAAGACAGGGCTAGCGGGTTGAGAGAGCAGTACTTC. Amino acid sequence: CASSQDRASGLREQYF.

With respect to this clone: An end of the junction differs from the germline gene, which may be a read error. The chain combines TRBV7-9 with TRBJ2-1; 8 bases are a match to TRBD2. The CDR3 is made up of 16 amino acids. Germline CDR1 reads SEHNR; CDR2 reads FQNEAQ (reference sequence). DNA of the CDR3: TGTTCCAGCAGCGCTACTAGCGGAGGCTCCTACAATGAGCAGTTCTTC. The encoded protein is CSSSATSGGSYNEQFF.

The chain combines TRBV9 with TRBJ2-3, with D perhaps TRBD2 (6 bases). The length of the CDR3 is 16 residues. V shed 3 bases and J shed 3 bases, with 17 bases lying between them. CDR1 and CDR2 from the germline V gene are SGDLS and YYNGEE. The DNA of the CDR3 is TGTGCCAGCAGCGGGAGGACCAGGGAGGAAACAGATACGCAGTATTTT. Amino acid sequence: CASSGRTREETDTQYF. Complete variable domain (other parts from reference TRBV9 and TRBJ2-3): DSGVTQTPKHLITATGQRVTLRCSPRSGDLSVYWYQQSLDQGLQFLIQYYNGEERAKGNILERFSAQQFPDLHSELNLSSLELGDSALYFCASSGRTREETDTQYFGPGTRLTVL.

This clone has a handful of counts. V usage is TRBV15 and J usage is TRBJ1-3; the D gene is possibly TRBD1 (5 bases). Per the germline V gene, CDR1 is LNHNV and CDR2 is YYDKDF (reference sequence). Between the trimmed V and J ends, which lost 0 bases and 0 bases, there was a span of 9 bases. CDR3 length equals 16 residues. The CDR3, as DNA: TGTGCCACCAGCAGAGATACAGGCTTCTCTGGAAACACCATATATTTT. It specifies CATSRDTGFSGNTIYF.

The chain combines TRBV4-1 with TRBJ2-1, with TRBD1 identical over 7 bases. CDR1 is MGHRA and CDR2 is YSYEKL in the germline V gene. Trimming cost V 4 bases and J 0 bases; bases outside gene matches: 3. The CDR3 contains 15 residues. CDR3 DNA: TGCGCCAGCAGCCGAGGACAGGACTCCTACAATGAGCAGTTCTTC. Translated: CASSRGQDSYNEQFF.

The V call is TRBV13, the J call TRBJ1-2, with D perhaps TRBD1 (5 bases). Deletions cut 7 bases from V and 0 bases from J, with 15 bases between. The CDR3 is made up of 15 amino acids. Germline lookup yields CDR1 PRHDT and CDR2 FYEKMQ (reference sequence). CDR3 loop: CASTVRARANYGYTF. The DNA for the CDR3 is TGTGCCAGCACCGTCAGGGCTCGAGCTAACTATGGCTACACCTTC.

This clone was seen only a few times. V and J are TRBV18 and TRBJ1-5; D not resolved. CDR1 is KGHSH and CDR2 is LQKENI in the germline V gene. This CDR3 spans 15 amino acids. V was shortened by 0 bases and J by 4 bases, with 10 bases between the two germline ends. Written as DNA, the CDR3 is TGTGCCAGCTCACCACCGGGCACTGAGAATCAGCCCCAGCATTTT. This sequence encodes CASSPPGTENQPQHF.

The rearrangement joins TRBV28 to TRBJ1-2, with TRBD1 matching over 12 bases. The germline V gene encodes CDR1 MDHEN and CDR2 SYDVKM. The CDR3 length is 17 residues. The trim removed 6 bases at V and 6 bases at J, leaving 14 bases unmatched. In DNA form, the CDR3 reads TGTGCCAGCAGAGTTACCTATCGGGACAGGGGGCAGGATGGCTACACCTTC. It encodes CASRVTYRDRGQDGYTF.

The CDR3 here is CASSLRGGEQYF. The CDR3 DNA sequence: TGTGCCAGCAGCCTCCGGGGGGGTGAGCAGTACTTC. The rearrangement links TRBV7-6 to TRBJ2-7; 8 bases are a match to TRBD2. The CDR3 extends over 12 amino acids. From germline, CDR1 is SGHVS and CDR2 FNYEAQ. V lost 5 bases to trimming and J lost 7 bases; unmatched junction nucleotides: 4.

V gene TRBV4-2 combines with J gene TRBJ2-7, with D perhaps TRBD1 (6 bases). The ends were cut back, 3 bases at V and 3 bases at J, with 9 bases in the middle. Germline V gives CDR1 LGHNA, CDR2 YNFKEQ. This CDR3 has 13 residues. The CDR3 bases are TGTGCCAGCAGCCACAACAGGGACTACGAGCAGTACTTC. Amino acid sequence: CASSHNRDYEQYF.